The count of the clone carrying this TCR beta chain is one. Other nucleotide sequences in the sample specify the same CDR3. Participants came from about two dozen US areas, aged about 18 to 100 years. Donors were grouped by their self-reported clinical history. Cohort 3 donors counted as recovered after two negative PCRs, clearance, or resolved symptoms. This specimen belongs to a study of blood T cell repertoires in COVID-19. Study at large: T cells, B-cell-depleted T cells, or PBMCs provided the cDNA or gDNA that served as material.

Assay used: immunoSEQ multiplex PCR; TCRdb lists only in-frame clones, some missing. Among some 200,000 clones listed, approximately 86% were seen once. Looked up from germline, CDR1 is MNHEY and CDR2 is SVGAGI. The CDR3 length is 14 residues. After removal of 0 bases from V and 2 bases from J, the junction contained 0 bases not matched to a gene. The sequencing sample was made of PBMCs or T cells enriched from blood (not recorded which). J is TRBJ1-2 and V is TRBV6-5, with 7 bases matching TRBD1. This TCR came from a woman younger than 45 who had recovered from COVID-19. The CDR3 here is CASSYSGQNYGYTF. Written as DNA, the CDR3 is TGTGCCAGCAGTTACTCGGGACAGAACTATGGCTACACCTTC.